This T cell receptor (beta chain) was recorded in a study of T cell responses to AZD1222 COVID-19 vaccine. Study-level points and caveats: It was only after the peak T cell response that any repertoires were sampled. AZD1222 recipients seropositive at baseline numbered only six or seven. Spike-specific TCR repertoires showed rising breadth and depth after two AZD1222 doses.

TCRdb's table, derived via immunoSEQ multiplex PCR, lists solely in-frame clones and lacks some. The sample comprises fewer than 110,000 clones, about 89% of which are singletons, and around 9.6% rests with the top ten. Germline V gene sequence: CDR1 LGHDT, CDR2 YNNKEL (reference sequence). Trimming took off 1 base at V and 2 bases at J, with 12 bases between the two ends. The CDR3 loop spans 16 amino acids. Notes on this clone: Its antigen is undetermined.

This clonotype originated in an adult who received the AZD1222 COVID-19 vaccine. The chain links TRBV3-1 (or the pseudogene TRBV3-2) to TRBJ1-3; D uncertain. The sequencing here drew on peripheral blood, taken 28 days after the second AZD1222 dose. The CDR3 here is CASSQGGPTAGNTIYF. DNA of the CDR3: TGTGCCAGCAGCCAAGGTGGACCGACCGCTGGAAACACCATATATTTT.